This TCR beta chain derives from a study of technical replicates of blood from a few donors. Germline V gene data show CDR1 as SGHTA and CDR2 as FQGTGA. The V segment lost 5 bases and the J segment 4 bases; nucleotides outside the gene matches: 7. The CDR3 extends over 14 amino acids. Only in-frame clones appear in the TCRdb table, and some are missing; sequencing was by immunoSEQ multiplex PCR. The sample contains approximately 82,000 clones, about 93% of which appear only once. The chain joins TRBV7-3 to TRBJ1-1, with 7 bases matching TRBD1. The TCR originated in a human donor in good health. The sequenced sample was T cells isolated from PBMCs. CDR3 loop: CASSRGQAITEAFF. Here the CDR3 DNA reads TGTGCCAGCAGCCGAGGACAGGCCATCACTGAAGCTTTCTTT.